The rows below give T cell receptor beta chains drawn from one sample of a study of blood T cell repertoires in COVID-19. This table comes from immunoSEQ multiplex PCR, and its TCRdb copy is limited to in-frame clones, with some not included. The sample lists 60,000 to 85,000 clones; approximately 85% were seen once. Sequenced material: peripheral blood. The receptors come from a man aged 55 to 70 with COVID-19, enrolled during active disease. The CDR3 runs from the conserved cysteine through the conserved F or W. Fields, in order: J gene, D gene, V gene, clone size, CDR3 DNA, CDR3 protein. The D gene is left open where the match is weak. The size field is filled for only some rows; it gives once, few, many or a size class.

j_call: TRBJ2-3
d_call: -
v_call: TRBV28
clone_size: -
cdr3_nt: TGTGCCAGCAGCCGTGGTCCGACCAGGGGTACGCAGTATTTT
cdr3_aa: CASSRGPTRGTQYF

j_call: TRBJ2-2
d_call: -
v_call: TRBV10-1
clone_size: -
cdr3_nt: TGCGCCAGCAGTGAGTGGCCCGGGGAGCTGTTTTTT
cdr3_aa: CASSEWPGELFF

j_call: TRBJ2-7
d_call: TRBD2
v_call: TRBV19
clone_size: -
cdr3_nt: TGTGCCAGTAGCCAACATAGCGGGGGAGCCTACGAGCAGTACTTC
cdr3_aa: CASSQHSGGAYEQYF

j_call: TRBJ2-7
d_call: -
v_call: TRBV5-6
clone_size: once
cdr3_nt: TGTGCCAGCAGCTTGTTGCACAGCTCCTACGAGCAGTACTTC
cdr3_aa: CASSLLHSSYEQYF

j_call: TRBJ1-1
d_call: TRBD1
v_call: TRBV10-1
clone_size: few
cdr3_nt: TGCGCCAGCAGTGTGGCCAGGGGGCACACTGAAGCTTTCTTT
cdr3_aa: CASSVARGHTEAFF

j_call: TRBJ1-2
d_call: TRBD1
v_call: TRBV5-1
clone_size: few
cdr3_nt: TGCGCCAGCAGCCCGGGACAGGGTTATGGCTACACCTTC
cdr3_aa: CASSPGQGYGYTF

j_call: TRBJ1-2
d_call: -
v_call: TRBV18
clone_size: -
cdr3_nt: TGTGCCAGCTCCCCAGCCGGACTTGATGGCTACACCTTC
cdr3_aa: CASSPAGLDGYTF

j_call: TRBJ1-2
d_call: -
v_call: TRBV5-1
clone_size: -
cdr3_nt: TGCGCCAGCAGCTTGGACAGGGCCCGATATGGCTACACCTTC
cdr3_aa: CASSLDRARYGYTF

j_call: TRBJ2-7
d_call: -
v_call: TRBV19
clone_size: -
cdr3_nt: TGTGCCAGTAGCGCCTCCCGGGGAATCTCCTACGAGCAGTACTTC
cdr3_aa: CASSASRGISYEQYF

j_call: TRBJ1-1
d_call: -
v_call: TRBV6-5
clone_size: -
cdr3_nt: TGTGCCAGCAGTTATGGCCGTCAGTTGACTGAAGCTTTCTTT
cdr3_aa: CASSYGRQLTEAFF

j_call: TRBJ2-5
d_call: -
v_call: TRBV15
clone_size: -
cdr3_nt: TGTGCCACCAGCAGAGATGGGGGGGCACGGACCCAGTACTTC
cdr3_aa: CATSRDGGARTQYF

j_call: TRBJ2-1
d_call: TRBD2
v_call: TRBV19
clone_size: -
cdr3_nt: TGTGCCAGTAGTATAGTAGATAGCGGGGGGGCTGATGAGCAGTTCTTC
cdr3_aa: CASSIVDSGGADEQFF

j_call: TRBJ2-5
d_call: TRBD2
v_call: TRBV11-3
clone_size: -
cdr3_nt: TGTGCCAGCAGCTTAGGGGGGGGTCGCCCCCAGTACTTC
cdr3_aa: CASSLGGGRPQYF

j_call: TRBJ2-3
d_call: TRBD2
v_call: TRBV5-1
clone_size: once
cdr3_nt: TGCGCCAGTAATACGAGACTAGCGAGTAGCACAGATACGCAGTATTTT
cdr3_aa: CASNTRLASSTDTQYF

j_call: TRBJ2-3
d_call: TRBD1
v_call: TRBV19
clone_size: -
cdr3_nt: TGTGCCAGTAGCACCCGACAGGGAGCAGTAACAGATACGCAGTATTTT
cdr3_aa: CASSTRQGAVTDTQYF

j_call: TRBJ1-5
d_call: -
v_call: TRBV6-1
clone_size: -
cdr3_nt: TGTGCCAGCACTGAAAGACGGGGTAGCAATCAGCCCCAGCATTTT
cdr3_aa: CASTERRGSNQPQHF

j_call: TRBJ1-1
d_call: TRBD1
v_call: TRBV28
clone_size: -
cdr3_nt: TGTGCCAGCAGTTTAGGGTTGTGGACAGGGGCCCCTGAAGCTTTCTTT
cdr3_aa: CASSLGLWTGAPEAFF

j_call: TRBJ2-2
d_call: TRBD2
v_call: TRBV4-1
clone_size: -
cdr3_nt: TGCGCCAGCAGTTTTAGCGGGGGCATCACCGGGGAGCTGTTTTTT
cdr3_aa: CASSFSGGITGELFF

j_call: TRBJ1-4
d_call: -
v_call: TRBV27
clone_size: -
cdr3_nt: TGTGCCAGCAGTTTAACCGCGGCAGGGAGGGGAAAACTGTTTTTT
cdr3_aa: CASSLTAAGRGKLFF

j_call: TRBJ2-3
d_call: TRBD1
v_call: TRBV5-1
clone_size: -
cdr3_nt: TGCGCCAGCAGCTCGGAGACAGGGCTCAGCACAGATACGCAGTATTTT
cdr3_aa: CASSSETGLSTDTQYF

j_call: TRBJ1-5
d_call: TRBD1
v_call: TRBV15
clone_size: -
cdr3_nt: TGTGCCACCAGCAGAGGGGACAGGGGGCTATGGCAGCCCCAGCATTTT
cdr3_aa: CATSRGDRGLWQPQHF

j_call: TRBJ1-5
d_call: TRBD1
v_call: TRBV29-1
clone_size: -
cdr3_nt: TGCAGCGTTGGGACAGGTCTCATCGGGCAGCCCCAGCATTTT
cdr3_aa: CSVGTGLIGQPQHF

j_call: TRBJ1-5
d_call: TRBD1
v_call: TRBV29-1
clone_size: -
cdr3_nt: TGCAGCGTCCTCGGACAGGGGAATCAGCCCCAGCATTTT
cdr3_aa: CSVLGQGNQPQHF

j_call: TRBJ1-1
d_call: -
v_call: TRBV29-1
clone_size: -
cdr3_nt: TGCAGCGTTAAATCGTTCGTCACTGAAGCTTTCTTT
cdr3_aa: CSVKSFVTEAFF

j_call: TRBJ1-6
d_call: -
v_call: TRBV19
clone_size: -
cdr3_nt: TGTGCCAGTAGCTCTGATCGGGGTTCACCCCTCCACTTT
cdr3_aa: CASSSDRGSPLHF

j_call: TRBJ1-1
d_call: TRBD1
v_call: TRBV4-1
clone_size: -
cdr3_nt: TGCGCCAGCAGCCCCTTTTCGGCAGGGGGCGTCACTGAAGCTTTCTTT
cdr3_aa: CASSPFSAGGVTEAFF

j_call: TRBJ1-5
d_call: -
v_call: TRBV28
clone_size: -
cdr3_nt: TGTGCCAGCAGCCAACAGGGCAGGGTGGGTCAGCCCCAGCATTTT
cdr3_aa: CASSQQGRVGQPQHF

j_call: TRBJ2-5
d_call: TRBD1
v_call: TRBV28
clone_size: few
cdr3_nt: TGTGCCAGCAGGATGACAGGGGAAGAGACCCAGTACTTC
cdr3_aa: CASRMTGEETQYF

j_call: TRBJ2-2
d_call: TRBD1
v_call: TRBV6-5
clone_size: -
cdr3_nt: TGTGCCAACGGCGTGGGACAGGGGACCGGGGAGCTGTTTTTT
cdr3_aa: CANGVGQGTGELFF

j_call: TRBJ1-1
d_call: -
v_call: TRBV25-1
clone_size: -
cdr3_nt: TGTGCCAGCAGTGCCAGGGGAACTGAAGCTTTCTTT
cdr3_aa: CASSARGTEAFF

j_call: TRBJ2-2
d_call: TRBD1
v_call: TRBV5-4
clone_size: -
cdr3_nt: TGTGCCAGCAGCCATAAACAGGGGGCCGGGGAGCTGTTTTTT
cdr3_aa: CASSHKQGAGELFF

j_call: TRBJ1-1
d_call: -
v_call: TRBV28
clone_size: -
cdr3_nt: TGTGCCAGCGGCGGGGCGTCCTCCAACACTGAAGCTTTCTTT
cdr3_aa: CASGGASSNTEAFF

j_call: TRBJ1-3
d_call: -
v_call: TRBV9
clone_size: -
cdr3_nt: TGTGCCAGCAGCGGGTGGGGCGGTAGTGGAAACACCATATATTTT
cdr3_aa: CASSGWGGSGNTIYF

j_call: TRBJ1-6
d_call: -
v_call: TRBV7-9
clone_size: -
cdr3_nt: TGTGCCAGCAGCGCGGGGGGGGGCAGACTCTCACCCCTCCACTTT
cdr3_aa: CASSAGGGRLSPLHF

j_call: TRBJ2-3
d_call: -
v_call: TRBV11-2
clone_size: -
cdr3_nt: TGTGCCAGCAGCTTAGAAAGCGGGTCTAGCACAGATACGCAGTATTTT
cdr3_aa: CASSLESGSSTDTQYF

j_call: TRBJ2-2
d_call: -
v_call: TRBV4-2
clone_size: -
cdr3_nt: TGTGCCAGCAGCCGAGGTTCAGTGGGGGGTGCCCTCTCCGGGGAGCTGTTTTTT
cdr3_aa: CASSRGSVGGALSGELFF

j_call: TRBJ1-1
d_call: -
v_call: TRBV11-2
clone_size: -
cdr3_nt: TGTGCCAGCGGGCTGAATGAAGCTTTCTTT
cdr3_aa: CASGLNEAFF

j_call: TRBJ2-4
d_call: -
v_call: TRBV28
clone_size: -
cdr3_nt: TGTGCCAGCAGTTTCCGGGTAAAGGTTGAGGTTCAGTACTTC
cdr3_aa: CASSFRVKVEVQYF

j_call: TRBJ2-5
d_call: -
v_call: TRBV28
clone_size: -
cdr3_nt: TGTGCCAGCAGTTTTGGACTACAAGAGACCCAGTACTTC
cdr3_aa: CASSFGLQETQYF

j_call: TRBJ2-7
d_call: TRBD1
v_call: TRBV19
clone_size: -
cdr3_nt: TGTGCCAGTAGTATAACCAGGACAGGTAATACCTACGAGCAGTACTTC
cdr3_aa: CASSITRTGNTYEQYF

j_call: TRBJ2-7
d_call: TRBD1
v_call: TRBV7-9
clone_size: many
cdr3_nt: TGTGCCAGCAGCTTAGCAGCGTCAGGGGGAAAGTACGAGCAGTACTTC
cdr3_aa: CASSLAASGGKYEQYF

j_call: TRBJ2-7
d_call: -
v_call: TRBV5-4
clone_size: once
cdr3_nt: TGTGCCAGCAGCTTTCCTAGCTCCTACGAGCAGTACTTC
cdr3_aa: CASSFPSSYEQYF

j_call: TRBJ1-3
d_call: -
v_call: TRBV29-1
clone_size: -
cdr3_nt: TGCAGCGTTGAAGACGGGTATTACTCTGGAAACACCATATATTTT
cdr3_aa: CSVEDGYYSGNTIYF

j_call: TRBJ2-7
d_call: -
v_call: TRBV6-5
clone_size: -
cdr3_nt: TGTGCCAGCAGTCTCCTGTCGCGACACCGGTACGAGCAGTACTTC
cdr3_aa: CASSLLSRHRYEQYF

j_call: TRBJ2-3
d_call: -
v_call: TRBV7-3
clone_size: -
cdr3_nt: TGTGCCAGCAGCTTAGGCTGGAGGGGGCCGTTGGATACGCAGTATTTT
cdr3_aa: CASSLGWRGPLDTQYF

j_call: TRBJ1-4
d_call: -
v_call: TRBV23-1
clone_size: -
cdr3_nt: TGCGCCAGCAGTCAAGCTGTTGAGCCTAATGAAAAACTGTTTTTT
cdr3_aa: CASSQAVEPNEKLFF